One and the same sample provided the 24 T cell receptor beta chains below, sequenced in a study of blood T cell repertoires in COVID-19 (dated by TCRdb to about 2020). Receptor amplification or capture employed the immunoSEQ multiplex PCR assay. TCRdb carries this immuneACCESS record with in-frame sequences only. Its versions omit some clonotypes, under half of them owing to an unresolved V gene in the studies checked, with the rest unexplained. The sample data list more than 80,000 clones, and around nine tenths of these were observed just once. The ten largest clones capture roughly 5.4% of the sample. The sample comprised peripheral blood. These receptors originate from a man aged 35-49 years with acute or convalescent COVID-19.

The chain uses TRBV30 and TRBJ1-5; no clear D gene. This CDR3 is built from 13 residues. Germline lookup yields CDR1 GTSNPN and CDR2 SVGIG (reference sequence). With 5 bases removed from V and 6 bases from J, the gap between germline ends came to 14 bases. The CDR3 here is CAWGNGGTQPQHF. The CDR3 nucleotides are TGTGCCTGGGGTAACGGAGGTACTCAGCCCCAGCATTTT.

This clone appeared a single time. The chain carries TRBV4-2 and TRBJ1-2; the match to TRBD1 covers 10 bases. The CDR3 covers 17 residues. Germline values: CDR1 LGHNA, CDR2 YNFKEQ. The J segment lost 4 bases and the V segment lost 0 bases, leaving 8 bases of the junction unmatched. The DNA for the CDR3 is TGTGCCAGCAGCCAAGATCGTCCTGGGACAGGGGCCTATGGCTACACCTTC. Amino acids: CASSQDRPGTGAYGYTF.

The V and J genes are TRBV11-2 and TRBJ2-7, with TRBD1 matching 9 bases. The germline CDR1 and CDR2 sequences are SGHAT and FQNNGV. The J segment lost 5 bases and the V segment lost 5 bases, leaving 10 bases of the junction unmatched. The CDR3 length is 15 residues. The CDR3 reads CASSPRDRASNEQYF. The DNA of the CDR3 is TGTGCCAGCAGCCCCCGGGACAGGGCTAGCAACGAGCAGTACTTC.

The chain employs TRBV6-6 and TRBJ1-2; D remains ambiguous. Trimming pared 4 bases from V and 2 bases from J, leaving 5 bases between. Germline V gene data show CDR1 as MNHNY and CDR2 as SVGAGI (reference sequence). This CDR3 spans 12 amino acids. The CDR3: CASSSGNYGYTF. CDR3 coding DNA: TGTGCCAGCAGTTCCGGGAACTATGGCTACACCTTC.

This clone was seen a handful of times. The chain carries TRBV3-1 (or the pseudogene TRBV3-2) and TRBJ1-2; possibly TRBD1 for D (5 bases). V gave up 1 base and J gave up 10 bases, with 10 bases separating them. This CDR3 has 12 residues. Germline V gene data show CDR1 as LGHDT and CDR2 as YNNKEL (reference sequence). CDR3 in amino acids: CASSQAGGDYTF. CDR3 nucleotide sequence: TGTGCCAGCAGCCAAGCGGGGGGGGACTACACCTTC.

The DNA for the CDR3 is TGTGCCAGCAGCAAATACCAGGGGAACACTGAAGCTTTCTTT. The encoded protein is CASSKYQGNTEAFF. The rearrangement uses TRBV11-2 and TRBJ1-1; perhaps TRBD1 as D (5 bases). The CDR3 sequence is 14 residues long. CDR1 is SGHAT and CDR2 is FQNNGV in the germline V gene. V lost 5 bases and J lost 1, with 11 bases in between.

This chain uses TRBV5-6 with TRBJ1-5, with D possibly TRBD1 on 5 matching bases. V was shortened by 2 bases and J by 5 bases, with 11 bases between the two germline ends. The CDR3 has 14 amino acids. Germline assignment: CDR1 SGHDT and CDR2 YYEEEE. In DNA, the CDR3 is TGTGCCAGCAGCTTAGGGACTTGGGATCAGCCCCAGCATTTT. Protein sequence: CASSLGTWDQPQHF.

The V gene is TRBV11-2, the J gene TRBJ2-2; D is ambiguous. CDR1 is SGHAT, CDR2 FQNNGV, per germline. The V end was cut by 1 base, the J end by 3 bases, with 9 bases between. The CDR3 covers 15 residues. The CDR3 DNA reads TGTGCCAGCAGCTTAGGGCGGCCCGACACCGGGGAGCTGTTTTTT. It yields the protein CASSLGRPDTGELFF. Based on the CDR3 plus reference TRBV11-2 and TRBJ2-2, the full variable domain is EAGVAQSPRYKIIEKRQSVAFWCNPISGHATLYWYQQILGQGPKLLIQFQNNGVVDDSQLPKDRFSAERLKGVDSTLKIQPAKLEDSAVYLCASSLGRPDTGELFFGEGSRLTVL.

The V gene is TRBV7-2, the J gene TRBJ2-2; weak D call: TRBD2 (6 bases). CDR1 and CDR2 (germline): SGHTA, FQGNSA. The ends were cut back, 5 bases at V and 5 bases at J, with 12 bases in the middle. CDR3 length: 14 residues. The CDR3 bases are TGTGCCAGCAGCGCGGGGCAGCATACCGGGGAGCTGTTTTTT. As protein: CASSAGQHTGELFF.

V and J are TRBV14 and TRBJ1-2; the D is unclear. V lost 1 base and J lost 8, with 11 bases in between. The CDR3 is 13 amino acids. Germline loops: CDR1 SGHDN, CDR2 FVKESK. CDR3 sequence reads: CASSQGLKRGYTF. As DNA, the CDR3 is TGTGCCAGCAGCCAAGGGTTGAAGAGAGGCTACACCTTC.

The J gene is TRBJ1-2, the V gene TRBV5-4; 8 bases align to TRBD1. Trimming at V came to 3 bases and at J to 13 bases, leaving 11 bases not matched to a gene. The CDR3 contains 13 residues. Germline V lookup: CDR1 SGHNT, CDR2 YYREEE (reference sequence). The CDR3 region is CASSSNPSDRATF. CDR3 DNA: TGTGCCAGCAGCTCGAACCCCTCGGACAGGGCCACCTTC.

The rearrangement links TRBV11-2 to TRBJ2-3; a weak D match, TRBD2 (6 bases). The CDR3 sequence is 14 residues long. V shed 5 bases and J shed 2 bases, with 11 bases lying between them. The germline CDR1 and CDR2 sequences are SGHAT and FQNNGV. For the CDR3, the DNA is TGTGCCAGCAGCCGGGAGCGCCACACAGATACGCAGTATTTT. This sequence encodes CASSRERHTDTQYF.

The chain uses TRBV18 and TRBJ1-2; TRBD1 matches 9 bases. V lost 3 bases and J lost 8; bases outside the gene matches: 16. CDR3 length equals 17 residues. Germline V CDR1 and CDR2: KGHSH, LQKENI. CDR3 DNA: TGTGCCAGCTCACCCCCTTCCCTCTCTGGGACAGGGTACGGCTACACCTTC. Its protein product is CASSPPSLSGTGYGYTF.

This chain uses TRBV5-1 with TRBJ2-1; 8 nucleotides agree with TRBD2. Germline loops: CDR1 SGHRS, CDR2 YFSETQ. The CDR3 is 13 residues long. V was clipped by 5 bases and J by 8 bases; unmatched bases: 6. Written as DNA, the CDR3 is TGCGCCAGCAGTGGAGGCGGGGGGTATGAGCAGTTCTTC. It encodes CASSGGGGYEQFF. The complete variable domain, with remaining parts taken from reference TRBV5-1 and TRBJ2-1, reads KAGVTQTPRYLIKTRGQQVTLSCSPISGHRSVSWYQQTPGQGLQFLFEYFSETQRNKGNFPGRFSGRQFSNSRSEMNVSTLELGDSALYLCASSGGGGYEQFFGPGTRLTVL.

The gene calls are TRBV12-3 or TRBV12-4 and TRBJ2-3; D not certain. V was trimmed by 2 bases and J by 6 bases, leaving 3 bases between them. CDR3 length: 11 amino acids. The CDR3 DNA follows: TGTGCCAGCAGTTTACGGGATACGCAGTATTTT. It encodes CASSLRDTQYF.

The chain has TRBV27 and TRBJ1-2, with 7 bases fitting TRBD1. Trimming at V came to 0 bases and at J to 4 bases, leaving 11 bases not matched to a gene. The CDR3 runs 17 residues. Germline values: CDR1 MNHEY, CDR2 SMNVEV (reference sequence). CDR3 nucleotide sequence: TGTGCCAGCAGTTTATCTCAGACAGGGTTAATTGGCTATGGCTACACCTTC. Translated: CASSLSQTGLIGYGYTF.

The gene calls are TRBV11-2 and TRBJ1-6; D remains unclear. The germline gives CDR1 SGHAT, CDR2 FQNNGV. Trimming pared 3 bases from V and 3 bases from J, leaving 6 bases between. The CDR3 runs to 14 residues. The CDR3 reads CASSFYGYNSPLHF. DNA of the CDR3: TGTGCCAGCAGCTTCTATGGCTATAATTCACCCCTCCACTTT.

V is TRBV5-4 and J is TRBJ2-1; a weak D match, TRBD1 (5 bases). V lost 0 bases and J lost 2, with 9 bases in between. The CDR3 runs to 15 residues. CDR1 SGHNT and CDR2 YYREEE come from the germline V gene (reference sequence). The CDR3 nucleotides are TGTGCCAGCAGCTTGGGTAGGGGCACCTACAATGAGCAGTTCTTC. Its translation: CASSLGRGTYNEQFF.

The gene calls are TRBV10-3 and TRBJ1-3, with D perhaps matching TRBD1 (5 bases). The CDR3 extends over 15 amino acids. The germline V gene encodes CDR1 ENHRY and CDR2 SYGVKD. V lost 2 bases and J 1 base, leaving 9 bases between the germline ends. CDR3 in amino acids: CAISEPRESGNTIYF. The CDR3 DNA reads TGTGCCATCAGTGAGCCCAGGGAATCTGGAAACACCATATATTTT.

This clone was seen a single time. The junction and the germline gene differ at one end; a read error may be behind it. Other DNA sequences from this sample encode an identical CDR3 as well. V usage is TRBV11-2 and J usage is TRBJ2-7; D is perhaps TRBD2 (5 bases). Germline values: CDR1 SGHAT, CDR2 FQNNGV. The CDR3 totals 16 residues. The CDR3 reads CASSLDAKYSAYEQYF. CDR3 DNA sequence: TGTGCCAGCAGCCTAGATGCGAAATATAGCGCTTACGAGCAGTACTTC.

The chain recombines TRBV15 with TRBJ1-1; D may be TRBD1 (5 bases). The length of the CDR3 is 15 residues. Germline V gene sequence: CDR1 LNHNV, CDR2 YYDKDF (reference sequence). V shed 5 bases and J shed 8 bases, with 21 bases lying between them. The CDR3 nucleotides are TGTGCCACCAGCTTAGGGGCCGGGACTGTTGCAGAAGCTTTCTTT. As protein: CATSLGAGTVAEAFF. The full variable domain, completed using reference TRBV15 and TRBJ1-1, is DAMVIQNPRYQVTQFGKPVTLSCSQTLNHNVMYWYQQKSSQAPKLLFHYYDKDFNNEADTPDNFQSRRPNTSFCFLDIRSPGLGDTAMYLCATSLGAGTVAEAFFGQGTRLTVV.

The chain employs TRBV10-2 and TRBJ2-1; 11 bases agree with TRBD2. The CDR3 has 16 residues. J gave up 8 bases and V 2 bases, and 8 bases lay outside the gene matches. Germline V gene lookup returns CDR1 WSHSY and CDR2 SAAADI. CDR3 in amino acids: CASSEKRLAGLHEQFF. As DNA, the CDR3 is TGCGCCAGCAGTGAGAAGAGACTAGCGGGGCTCCATGAGCAGTTCTTC.

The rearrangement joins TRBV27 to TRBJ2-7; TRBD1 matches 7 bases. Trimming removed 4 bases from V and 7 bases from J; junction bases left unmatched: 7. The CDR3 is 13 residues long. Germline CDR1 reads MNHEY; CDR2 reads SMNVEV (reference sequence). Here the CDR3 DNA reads TGTGCCAGCAGTTCAATCTTGGGACAGGAGCAGTACTTC. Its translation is CASSSILGQEQYF.

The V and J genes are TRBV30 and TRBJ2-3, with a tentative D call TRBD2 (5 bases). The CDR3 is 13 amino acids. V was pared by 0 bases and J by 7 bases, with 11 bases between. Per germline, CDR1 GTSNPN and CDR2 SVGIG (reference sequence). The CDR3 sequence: CAWSVLGGHTQYF. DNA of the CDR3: TGTGCCTGGAGTGTACTAGGCGGGCATACGCAGTATTTT.